Below, 32 T cell receptor beta chains from the same sample are listed, as sequenced in a study of cytomegalovirus exposure and HLA in healthy donors. Primers included in the PCR were 60 Vbeta and 13 Jbeta primers. Sequencing used immunoSEQ multiplex PCR; TCRdb keeps in-frame clones, though not all of them. The repertoire table contains 130,000 or so clones. The sequencing sample was made of PBMCs. The receptors originated from a young man in good health and CMV-seronegative.

The chain uses TRBV2 and TRBJ2-4, with D possibly being TRBD1 (6 bases). V was cut by 4 bases and J by 0 bases, with 13 bases left in between. Germline V CDR1 and CDR2: SNHLY, FYNNEI. The CDR3 extends over 16 amino acids. The CDR3 here is CASSGRQDLAKNIQYF. CDR3 coding DNA: TGTGCCAGCAGTGGGCGACAGGACCTAGCCAAAAACATTCAGTACTTC.

The CDR3 region is CASSHGGNTEAFF. The CDR3 nucleotides read TGTGCCAGCAGCCACGGGGGGAACACTGAAGCTTTCTTT. V and J are TRBV7-9 and TRBJ1-1; D might be TRBD1 (5 bases). There are 13 residues in the CDR3. Germline assignment: CDR1 SEHNR and CDR2 FQNEAQ (reference sequence). V was clipped by 5 bases and J by 1 base, with 8 bases between them.

This chain uses TRBV25-1 with TRBJ2-7; 7 bases are a match to TRBD1. Per the germline V gene, CDR1 is MGHDK and CDR2 is SYGVNS. Unmatched junction bases numbered 6, after V lost 8 bases and J lost 2 bases. This CDR3 spans 13 amino acids. The CDR3 sequence is CASGAGTAYEQYF. The CDR3 nucleotides are TGTGCCAGCGGGGCCGGGACAGCCTACGAGCAGTACTTC.

The genes are TRBV27 and TRBJ2-3; D might be TRBD2 (5 bases). The CDR3 extends over 13 amino acids. Germline V gives CDR1 MNHEY, CDR2 SMNVEV (reference sequence). The V end was cut by 7 bases, the J end by 9 bases, with 17 bases between. The CDR3 here is CASTQGNRGTQYF. DNA for the CDR3: TGTGCCAGCACCCAAGGGAACCGAGGGACGCAGTATTTT.

This chain links TRBV28 with TRBJ1-4, with D hard to call. From germline, CDR1 is MDHEN and CDR2 SYDVKM. The CDR3 runs 16 residues. V lost 0 bases and J 0 bases, leaving 8 bases between the germline ends. CDR3 nucleotide sequence: TGTGCCAGCAGTTTATGGCAGATCGCAACTAATGAAAAACTGTTTTTT. As protein: CASSLWQIATNEKLFF. The whole variable domain, filled in from reference TRBV28 and TRBJ1-4, reads DVKVTQSSRYLVKRTGEKVFLECVQDMDHENMFWYRQDPGLGLRLIYFSYDVKMKEKGDIPEGYSVSREKKERFSLILESASTNQTSMYLCASSLWQIATNEKLFFGSGTQLSVL.

V is TRBV27 and J is TRBJ2-1; a weak D match, TRBD2 (5 bases). Per germline, CDR1 MNHEY and CDR2 SMNVEV (reference sequence). Trimming pared 7 bases from V and 0 bases from J, leaving 31 bases between. The CDR3 spans 21 residues. In DNA, the CDR3 is TGTGCCAGCACCTCATATTTCCCTCGGGCGGGTGATACCCTCTCCTACAATGAGCAGTTCTTC. Protein: CASTSYFPRAGDTLSYNEQFF.

The chain carries TRBV5-4 and TRBJ1-6; 7 bases match TRBD1. The germline V gene encodes CDR1 SGHNT and CDR2 YYREEE (reference sequence). There are 14 residues in the CDR3. After removal of 2 bases from V and 8 bases from J, the junction contained 4 bases not matched to a gene. CDR3 DNA sequence: TGTGCCAGCAGCTTTAACAGGGGAGATTCACCCCTCCACTTT. The encoded protein is CASSFNRGDSPLHF.

V and J are TRBV19 and TRBJ1-1; no reliable D call. Trimming stripped 7 bases from V and 1 base from J, with 31 bases between. The CDR3 has 20 residues. CDR1 is LNHDA, CDR2 SQIVND, per germline (reference sequence). The CDR3 sequence: CASTGVGASWRRAPNTEAFF. DNA of the CDR3: TGTGCCAGTACGGGAGTCGGCGCATCCTGGCGGCGGGCGCCGAACACTGAAGCTTTCTTT.

This chain uses TRBV5-1 with TRBJ1-6, with D possibly TRBD1 on 6 matching bases. V gave up 4 bases and J gave up 10 bases, with 15 bases separating them. Germline V lookup: CDR1 SGHRS, CDR2 YFSETQ. The CDR3 extends over 14 amino acids. The CDR3 loop is CASSPTRGGSPLHF. The CDR3 DNA reads TGCGCCAGCAGCCCAACCAGGGGAGGGTCACCCCTCCACTTT.

V usage is TRBV11-2 and J usage is TRBJ1-1, with 8 bases that match TRBD1. V lost 5 bases and J lost 5; bases outside the gene matches: 10. Germline V gene lookup returns CDR1 SGHAT and CDR2 FQNNGV. The CDR3 covers 15 residues. The CDR3 spells CASSPQGRGRTEAFF. In DNA form, the CDR3 reads TGTGCCAGCAGCCCCCAAGGCAGGGGGCGGACTGAAGCTTTCTTT.

J is TRBJ2-2 and V is TRBV30; D remains unclear. Germline lookup yields CDR1 GTSNPN and CDR2 SVGIG (reference sequence). The length of the CDR3 is 13 residues. V was pared by 5 bases and J by 3 bases, with 10 bases between. The CDR3 here is CAWGSGHTGELFF. CDR3 nucleotide sequence: TGTGCCTGGGGTTCAGGTCACACCGGGGAGCTGTTTTTT.

The chain employs TRBV19 and TRBJ2-1; 12 bases fit TRBD1. Trimming cost V 4 bases and J 8 bases; bases outside gene matches: 6. Germline CDR1 reads LNHDA; CDR2 reads SQIVND (reference sequence). The CDR3 has 15 amino acids. The CDR3 here is CASSTWGQGADEQFF. CDR3 in DNA: TGTGCCAGTAGTACTTGGGGACAGGGGGCAGATGAGCAGTTCTTC. Complete variable domain (other parts from reference TRBV19 and TRBJ2-1): DGGITQSPKYLFRKEGQNVTLSCEQNLNHDAMYWYRQDPGQGLRLIYYSQIVNDFQKGDIAEGYSVSREKKESFPLTVTSAQKNPTAFYLCASSTWGQGADEQFFGPGTRLTVL.

This chain links TRBV21-1 with TRBJ2-7; TRBD1 was called by the table and not checked on the DNA. TRBV21-1 is classified as a pseudogene. The CDR3 has 17 amino acids. CDR3 nucleotides: TGTGCCAGCAGCAAAAAAAAGGGACAGTTTTACTCCTACGAGCAGTACTTC. Its protein is CASSKKKGQFYSYEQYF.

The V call is TRBV7-3, the J call TRBJ2-3; possible D gene TRBD2, 5 bases. Germline values: CDR1 SGHTA, CDR2 FQGTGA. The CDR3 covers 13 residues. V was clipped by 1 base and J by 4 bases, with 6 bases between them. CDR3 nucleotide sequence: TGTGCCAGCAGCTTAAACGGGGCAGATACGCAGTATTTT. It yields the protein CASSLNGADTQYF.

V is TRBV6-6 and J is TRBJ2-5; D is possibly TRBD1 (6 bases). The ends were cut back, 6 bases at V and 2 bases at J, with 13 bases in the middle. The CDR3 spans 14 residues. CDR1 MNHNY and CDR2 SVGAGI come from the germline V gene (reference sequence). The CDR3 spells CASSRGQLQETQYF. In DNA, the CDR3 is TGTGCCAGCAGCCGCGGACAGCTACAAGAGACCCAGTACTTC.

The gene calls are TRBV4-3 and TRBJ2-3, with D possibly being TRBD2 (7 bases). This CDR3 has 15 residues. Germline CDR1 is LGHNA and CDR2 is YSLEER. Between the trimmed V and J ends, which lost 4 bases and 3 bases, there was a span of 14 bases. Written as DNA, the CDR3 is TGCGCCAGCAGCCCGGGGGGCAGTGGGACAGATACGCAGTATTTT. It is translated as CASSPGGSGTDTQYF.

The V and J genes are TRBV11-1 and TRBJ2-1; a weak D match, TRBD1 (7 bases). Trimming cost V 1 base and J 3 bases, with 10 bases left between them. The CDR3 loop spans 15 amino acids. CDR1 is SGHAT, CDR2 FQDESV, per germline (reference sequence). The CDR3 reads CASSLDRGGYNEQFF. Written as DNA, the CDR3 is TGTGCCAGCAGCTTAGACAGGGGAGGCTACAATGAGCAGTTCTTC.

The gene calls are TRBV7-9 and TRBJ1-5; 8 bases are shared with TRBD1. Trimming removed 2 bases from V and 3 bases from J; junction bases left unmatched: 3. The germline gives CDR1 SEHNR, CDR2 FQNEAQ (reference sequence). The CDR3 length is 15 residues. DNA for the CDR3: TGTGCCAGCAGCTTAAGCAGGGGGCTCAATCAGCCCCAGCATTTT. Its protein is CASSLSRGLNQPQHF.

The chain recombines TRBV7-6 with TRBJ1-1, with 7 positions matching TRBD1. Germline CDR1 is SGHVS and CDR2 is FNYEAQ. J lost 5 bases, V lost 5 bases, and 11 bases had no gene match. CDR3 length equals 15 residues. The CDR3 bases are TGTGCCAGCAGCCCTGGGACAGATGGATTAACTGAAGCTTTCTTT. This sequence encodes CASSPGTDGLTEAFF.

The V gene is TRBV4-1, the J gene TRBJ2-2; TRBD1 might be the D (5 bases). The CDR3 is 16 amino acids. V was trimmed by 2 bases and J by 0 bases, leaving 10 bases between them. Looked up from germline, CDR1 is MGHRA and CDR2 is YSYEKL. The CDR3 DNA sequence: TGCGCCAGCAGCCAAAGACAGATCTCGAACACCGGGGAGCTGTTTTTT. Protein sequence: CASSQRQISNTGELFF.

The rearrangement uses TRBV6-5 and TRBJ2-7; D possibly corresponds to TRBD2 (7 bases). Trimming left V 2 bases short and J 3 bases short, with 17 bases between. This CDR3 has 16 amino acids. Germline V gives CDR1 MNHEY, CDR2 SVGAGI. CDR3 region: CASSYVGGAYDYEQYF. The CDR3 nucleotides read TGTGCCAGCAGTTACGTAGGGGGGGCGTACGACTACGAGCAGTACTTC.

The rearrangement uses TRBV29-1 and TRBJ1-5, with 8 nucleotides matching TRBD1. The germline V gene encodes CDR1 SQVTM and CDR2 ANQGSEA. CDR3 length equals 14 residues. V lost 6 bases, J lost 2 bases, and 6 bases stayed unmatched. CDR3 in amino acids: CSVRDRGRNQPQHF. CDR3 sequence (DNA): TGCAGCGTACGCGACAGGGGTCGCAATCAGCCCCAGCATTTT.

V usage is TRBV6-4 and J usage is TRBJ1-2, with a tentative D call TRBD1 (6 bases). Looked up from germline, CDR1 is MRHNA and CDR2 is SNTAGT. V was cut by 7 bases and J by 7 bases, with 16 bases left in between. The CDR3 consists of 13 residues. The CDR3 DNA sequence: TGTGCCAGCAACCACCACAGGGATTTTGGCTACACCTTC. It codes for CASNHHRDFGYTF.

The genes are TRBV19 and TRBJ2-2, with TRBD1 matching over 7 bases. Germline CDR1 is LNHDA and CDR2 is SQIVND (reference sequence). Losses at the gene ends were 10 bases for V and 4 bases for J; bases not matched to a gene: 12. The CDR3 length is 15 residues. The CDR3 DNA is TGTGCCACCAACCTAAGGGACAGAGCCACCGGGGAGCTGTTTTTT. It encodes CATNLRDRATGELFF.

The chain recombines TRBV7-2 with TRBJ2-7, with 7 bases matching TRBD1. Germline loops: CDR1 SGHTA, CDR2 FQGNSA. The junction had 13 bases not matched to a gene; V was cut back by 4 bases and J by 7 bases. The CDR3 sequence is 15 residues long. CDR3 in amino acids: CASSSRQGQLLEQYF. The CDR3 nucleotides read TGTGCCAGCAGCTCTAGACAGGGTCAGCTCCTGGAGCAGTACTTC.

The gene calls are TRBV18 and TRBJ2-7; TRBD1 agrees at 11 bases. Germline trimming cut 3 bases from V and 1 base from J; bases unmatched to any gene: 11. This CDR3 spans 18 amino acids. Germline V CDR1 and CDR2: KGHSH, LQKENI. In DNA, the CDR3 is TGTGCCAGCTCACCGGGACAGGGGGGGTATGGATTATCCTACGAGCAGTACTTC. It encodes CASSPGQGGYGLSYEQYF.

The CDR3 nucleotides read TGTGCCAGCAGCTTCGACGGAGGTTATGGCTACACCTTC. Translation gives CASSFDGGYGYTF. This rearrangement joins TRBV7-3 to TRBJ1-2; no clear D gene. CDR3 size: 13 residues. Germline V gene sequence: CDR1 SGHTA, CDR2 FQGTGA. The V gene lost 3 bases and the J gene lost 5 bases, with 10 bases spanning the gap. Full variable domain (outside the CDR3, taken from reference TRBV7-3 and TRBJ1-2): GAGVSQTPSNKVTEKGKYVELRCDPISGHTALYWYRQSLGQGPEFLIYFQGTGAADDSGLPNDRFFAVRPEGSVSTLKIQRTERGDSAVYLCASSFDGGYGYTFGSGTRLTVV.

The CDR3 DNA reads TGTGCCAGCAGCCGCGGACTAGTGAGCTCCTACGAGCAGTACTTC. Translated: CASSRGLVSSYEQYF. The chain recombines TRBV6-1 with TRBJ2-7; 7 positions match TRBD2. The junction had 8 bases not matched to a gene; V was cut back by 6 bases and J by 0 bases. There are 15 residues in the CDR3. CDR1 is MNHNS and CDR2 is SASEGT in the germline V gene.

The chain has TRBV28 and TRBJ1-1; D possibly corresponds to TRBD1 (6 bases). This CDR3 has 16 amino acids. The V end was cut by 5 bases, the J end by 11 bases, with 27 bases between. CDR1 and CDR2 from the germline V gene are MDHEN and SYDVKM. The CDR3 bases are TGTGCCAGCAGTCAGGGGTGGGGCTACGGGGAGTTTCTGGCTTTCTTT. This codes for CASSQGWGYGEFLAFF.

This CDR3 is CASTPRGNQPQHF. Written as DNA, the CDR3 is TGTGCCAGCACCCCAAGGGGGAATCAGCCCCAGCATTTT. The chain joins TRBV21-1 to TRBJ1-5; TRBD1 reflects the table's D call only, with no check against the DNA. TRBV21-1 is a pseudogene. The CDR3 is 13 residues long.

The rearrangement uses TRBV28 and TRBJ1-2; perhaps TRBD1 as D (6 bases). From germline, CDR1 is MDHEN and CDR2 SYDVKM. Trimming removed 7 bases from V and 8 bases from J, with 20 bases in between. This CDR3 has 14 amino acids. The CDR3 bases are TGTGCCAGCATCCCTCGGGGGGCGCTTCGGGGCTACACCTTC. It yields the protein CASIPRGALRGYTF.

V usage is TRBV6-5 and J usage is TRBJ2-7; D possibly corresponds to TRBD2 (5 bases). CDR1 is MNHEY, CDR2 SVGAGI, per germline. The length of the CDR3 is 15 residues. V shed 6 bases and J shed 0 bases, with 15 bases lying between them. The DNA of the CDR3 is TGTGCCAGCAGGCCGGGGTCCGAGGGCTCCTACGAGCAGTACTTC. Its protein product is CASRPGSEGSYEQYF.